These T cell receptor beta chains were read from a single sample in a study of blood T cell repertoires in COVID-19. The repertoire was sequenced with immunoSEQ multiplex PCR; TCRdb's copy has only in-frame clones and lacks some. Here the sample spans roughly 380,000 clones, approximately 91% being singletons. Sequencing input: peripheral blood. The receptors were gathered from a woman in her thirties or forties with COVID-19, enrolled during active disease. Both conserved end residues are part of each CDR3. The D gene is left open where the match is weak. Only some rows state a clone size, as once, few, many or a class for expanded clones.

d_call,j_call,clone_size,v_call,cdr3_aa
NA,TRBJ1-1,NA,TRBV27,CASSLRQTNTEAFF
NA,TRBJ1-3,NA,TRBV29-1,CSVGQSSGNTIYF
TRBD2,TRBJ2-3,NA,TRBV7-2,CASSLALAGVADTQYF
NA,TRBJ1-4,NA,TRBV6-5,CASSLTQGVSEKLFF
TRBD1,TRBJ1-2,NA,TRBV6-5,CASRYLGQDGYTF
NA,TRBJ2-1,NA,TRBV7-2,CASSLTRINEQFF
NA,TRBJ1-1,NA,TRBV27,CASSFGHLNTEAFF
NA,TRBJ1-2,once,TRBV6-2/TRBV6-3,CASSVGRGNYGYTF
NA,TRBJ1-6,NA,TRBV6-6,CATAGGDSPLHF
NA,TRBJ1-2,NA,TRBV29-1,CSALEAGNYGYTF
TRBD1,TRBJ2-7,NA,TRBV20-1,CSARTGDEQYF
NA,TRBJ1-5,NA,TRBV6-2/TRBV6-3,CASSTPSAGYNQPQHF
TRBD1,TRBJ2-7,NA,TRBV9,CASSTGTGAYEQYF
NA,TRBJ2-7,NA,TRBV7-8,CASSLGGVYEQYF
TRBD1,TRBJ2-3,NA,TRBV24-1,CATGQLSTDTQYF
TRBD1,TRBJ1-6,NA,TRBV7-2,CASSPDRGWNSPLHF
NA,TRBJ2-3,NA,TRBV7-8,CASIAGTSTDTQYF
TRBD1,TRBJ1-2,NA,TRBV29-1,CSVGGQGYGYTF
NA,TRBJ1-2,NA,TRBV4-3,CASSQDRSGVLGGYTF
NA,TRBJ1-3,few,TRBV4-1,CASSHLGGESGNTIYF
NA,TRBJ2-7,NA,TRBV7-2,CASSPPPVVNPLQYF
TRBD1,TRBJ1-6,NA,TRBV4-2,CASSQGDRGQSPLHF
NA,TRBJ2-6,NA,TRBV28,CASSLPPGQSGANVLTF
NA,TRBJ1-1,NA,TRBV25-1,CASRGAIKAFF
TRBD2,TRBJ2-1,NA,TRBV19,CASTIRLAAYNEQFF
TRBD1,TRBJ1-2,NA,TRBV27,CASSSRGRRYGYTF
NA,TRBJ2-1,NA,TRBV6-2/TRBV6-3,CASSYFSEEQFF
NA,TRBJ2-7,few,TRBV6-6,CASSLRAALDEQYF
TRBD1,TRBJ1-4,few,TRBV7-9,CASSPQGADEKLFF
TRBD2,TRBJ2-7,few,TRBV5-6,CASSLGHLAGVEQYF
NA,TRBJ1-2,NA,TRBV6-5,CASSYSKDSGFYGYTF
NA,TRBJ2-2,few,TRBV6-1,CASSELGANTGELFF
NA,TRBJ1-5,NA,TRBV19,CASSIGYRVYSNQPQHF
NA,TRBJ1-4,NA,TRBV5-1,CASSPALERGEKLFF
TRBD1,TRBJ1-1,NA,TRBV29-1,CSVEVGGWLAFF
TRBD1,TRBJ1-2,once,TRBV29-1,CSVRQGAGGYTF
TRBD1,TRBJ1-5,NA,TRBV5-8,CASSRDRGYQPQHF
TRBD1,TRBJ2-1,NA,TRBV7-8,CASSLTGGRYNEQFF
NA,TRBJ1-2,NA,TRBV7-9,CASSRGQIPTLGYTF
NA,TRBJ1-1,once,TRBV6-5,CASSPEYRDTEAFF
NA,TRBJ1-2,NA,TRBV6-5,CASSYPTAFGGYGYTF
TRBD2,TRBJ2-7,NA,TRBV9,CASSPPGLAGSEQYF
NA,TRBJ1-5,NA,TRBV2,CASSEGSGLNSNQPQHF
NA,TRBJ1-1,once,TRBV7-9,CASKNGGVEAFF
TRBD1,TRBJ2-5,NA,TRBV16,CASSQSDRGHETQYF
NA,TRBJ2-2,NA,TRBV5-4,CASSLAYTGELFF
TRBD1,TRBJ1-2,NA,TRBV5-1,CASSSDTHRGHRYGYTF
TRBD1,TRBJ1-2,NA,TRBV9,CASSAIGTGYRGYTF